Presented here are 23 T cell receptor beta chains from one specimen sequenced in a study of blood T cells in healthy people across ages. A second PCR of 7 to 11 cycles used a sample-barcoded 5' primer and a J-beta primer mix. MiXCR was run by TCRdb on the 5' RACE reads, yielding one entry per CDR3 protein. Among 780,000 or so distinct CDR3 sequences listed, roughly three fifths were seen once. Sequenced: blood. These receptor sequences come from a man aged 35 to 55 in good health.

V is TRBV7-3 and J is TRBJ2-7; D gene unclear. This CDR3 contains 14 residues. Germline CDR1 and CDR2: SGHTA and FQGTGA. V was clipped by 1 base and J by 1 base, with 8 bases between them. CDR3 in DNA: TGTGCCAGCAGCTTAAGGGCAGCTTCCTACGAGCAGTACTTC. Translated, it gives CASSLRAASYEQYF.

This rearrangement joins TRBV20-1 to TRBJ2-3, with D possibly being TRBD1 or TRBD2 (5 bases each). CDR1 DFQATT and CDR2 SNEGSKA come from the germline V gene (reference sequence). V was shortened by 7 bases and J by 4 bases, with 9 bases between the two germline ends. This CDR3 has 11 residues. Here the CDR3 reads CSERTSDTQYF. The DNA of the CDR3 is TGCAGTGAGCGGACATCAGATACGCAGTATTTT.

This clonotype came up a few times. This sequence joins TRBV7-9 and TRBJ1-5, with no clear D. Germline CDR1 is SEHNR and CDR2 is FQNEAQ (reference sequence). V was pared by 5 bases and J by 3 bases, with 17 bases between. The CDR3 is 16 residues long. CDR3 nucleotide sequence: TGTGCCAGCAGCCCGGTTGGTGGCAGCCTCAATCAGCCCCAGCATTTT. It yields the protein CASSPVGGSLNQPQHF.

The chain recombines TRBV20-1 with TRBJ2-3; unclear D gene. This CDR3 comprises 13 residues. Germline CDR1 and CDR2: DFQATT and SNEGSKA (reference sequence). V was pared by 5 bases and J by 2 bases, with 11 bases between. The CDR3 DNA reads TGCAGTGCTCTAAGGCGCTTCACAGATACGCAGTATTTT. It is translated as CSALRRFTDTQYF.

The CDR3 loop reads CASSRAGPTAYNEQFF. The CDR3 DNA reads as TGTGCCAGCAGCCGAGCGGGGCCTACTGCCTACAATGAGCAGTTCTTC. The V and J genes are TRBV7-2 and TRBJ2-1; 7 nucleotides align to TRBD2. With V trimmed by 5 bases and J by 2 bases, 9 bases remained unmatched. The length of the CDR3 is 16 residues. Germline assignment: CDR1 SGHTA and CDR2 FQGNSA.

The V gene is TRBV9, the J gene TRBJ1-2, with 7 bases matching TRBD1. The CDR3 runs 18 residues. Looked up from germline, CDR1 is SGDLS and CDR2 is YYNGEE. V lost 3 bases to trimming and J lost 0 bases; unmatched junction nucleotides: 14. CDR3 in amino acids: CASSAPSRDSRANYGYTF. The CDR3 nucleotides are TGTGCCAGCAGCGCCCCGTCCCGGGACAGCCGAGCTAACTATGGCTACACCTTC.

This chain joins TRBV12-3 or TRBV12-4 and TRBJ2-7, with unresolved D. The DNA end lines up better with TRBJ2-5; the J call may be wrong. There are 14 residues in the CDR3. This CDR3 reads CASSIGAAVETQYF. The CDR3 bases are TGTGCCAGCAGTATAGGTGCCGCAGTAGAGACCCAGTACTTC.

The CDR3 sequence: CASSLPPVGIFRSYEQYF. CDR3 bases: TGTGCCAGCAGTCTTCCCCCGGTTGGAATCTTTAGGTCCTACGAGCAGTACTTC. V usage is TRBV28 and J usage is TRBJ2-7; D not certain. CDR1 and CDR2 from the germline V gene are MDHEN and SYDVKM. Trimming took 5 bases from V and 1 from J, leaving 24 bases between them. The CDR3 has 18 amino acids. Filled out from reference TRBV28 and TRBJ2-7, the complete variable domain reads DVKVTQSSRYLVKRTGEKVFLECVQDMDHENMFWYRQDPGLGLRLIYFSYDVKMKEKGDIPEGYSVSREKKERFSLILESASTNQTSMYLCASSLPPVGIFRSYEQYFGPGTRLTVT.

The rearrangement uses TRBV11-3 and TRBJ2-7; maybe TRBD1 (6 bases). Germline CDR1 is SGHNT and CDR2 is YENEEA. V lost 5 bases to trimming and J lost 5 bases, with 19 bases between them. The CDR3 length is 15 residues. Here the CDR3 DNA reads TGTGCCAGCAGCCCCGGGCCCCAGGGGTACGACGAGCAGTACTTC. It codes for CASSPGPQGYDEQYF. The full variable domain, with the rest looked up from reference TRBV11-3 and TRBJ2-7, is EAGVVQSPRYKIIEKKQPVAFWCNPISGHNTLYWYLQNLGQGPELLIRYENEEAVDDSQLPKDRFSAERLKGVDSTLKIQPAELGDSAVYLCASSPGPQGYDEQYFGPGTRLTVT.

This chain joins TRBV5-1 and TRBJ2-1; D remains ambiguous. Germline V gene data show CDR1 as SGHRS and CDR2 as YFSETQ. The CDR3 runs to 16 residues. V dropped 0 bases and J dropped 1 base, with 11 bases sitting between them. This CDR3 is CASSLVGWESYNEQFF. CDR3 DNA: TGCGCCAGCAGCTTGGTCGGGTGGGAATCCTACAATGAGCAGTTCTTC.

This clonotype showed up just a few times. The chain has TRBV6-2 or TRBV6-3 and TRBJ1-2; 7 bases match TRBD1. CDR1 and CDR2 (germline): MNHEY, SVGEGT. The CDR3 has 16 amino acids. V shed 6 bases and J 0 bases; nucleotides not matched to a gene: 10. The chain's CDR3 is CASRERGTDPNYGYTF. In DNA, the CDR3 is TGTGCCAGCAGAGAGCGAGGGACAGATCCTAACTATGGCTACACCTTC.

Concerning this clonotype itself: The junction and the germline gene differ at one end; a read error may be behind it. V usage is TRBV7-8 and J usage is TRBJ1-2, with D maybe TRBD1 (6 bases). The CDR3 loop spans 14 amino acids. CDR1 and CDR2 from the germline V gene are SGHVS and FQNEAQ. CDR3 DNA sequence: TGTGCCAGCAGCGCAGGACAGTTTGACTACGGCTACACCTTC. Its translation is CASSAGQFDYGYTF.

The V gene is TRBV29-1, the J gene TRBJ1-2; D is perhaps TRBD1 (6 bases). Trimming took off 6 bases at V and 4 bases at J, with 12 bases between the two ends. CDR1 is SQVTM and CDR2 is ANQGSEA in the germline V gene. The CDR3 spans 12 residues. CDR3 residues: CSVSDRIYGYTF. The CDR3 DNA is TGCAGCGTCTCCGACAGGATCTATGGCTACACCTTC.

The rearrangement joins TRBV20-1 to TRBJ1-2, with D hard to call. Per the germline V gene, CDR1 is DFQATT and CDR2 is SNEGSKA (reference sequence). Trimming cost V 6 bases and J 3 bases, with 11 bases left between them. The CDR3 is 12 amino acids. Here the CDR3 DNA reads TGCAGTGCCCCGAAGCAGGACTATGGCTACACCTTC. It encodes CSAPKQDYGYTF.

CDR3 in amino acids: CASSLGRGRITDTQYF. CDR3 DNA: TGCGCCAGCAGCTTGGGAAGGGGAAGAATTACAGATACGCAGTATTTT. The chain joins TRBV5-1 to TRBJ2-3; perhaps TRBD1 as D (5 bases). This CDR3 region has 16 residues. Germline values: CDR1 SGHRS, CDR2 YFSETQ. Trimming took off 0 bases at V and 3 bases at J, with 14 bases between the two ends.

The chain is built from TRBV20-1 and TRBJ2-7; D unresolved. The last part of the DNA fits TRBJ2-5 better; the J call may be wrong. Germline assignment: CDR1 DFQATT and CDR2 SNEGSKA (reference sequence). The CDR3 totals 13 residues. The CDR3 coding sequence is TGCAGTGCTATCTCTCCGTACCAAGAGACCCAGTACTTC. It yields the protein CSAISPYQETQYF.

The V gene is TRBV20-1, the J gene TRBJ1-2; D ambiguous. Germline CDR1 and CDR2: DFQATT and SNEGSKA (reference sequence). The CDR3 length is 10 residues. CDR3 in amino acids: CRPGGYGYTF. The CDR3 nucleotides read TGCAGGCCCGGCGGCTATGGCTACACCTTC.

This clonotype was seen more than once but under ten times. The chain employs TRBV29-1 and TRBJ1-2; 9 bases fit TRBD1. V gave up 6 bases and J gave up 8 bases; unmatched junction bases: 10. The germline V gene has CDR1 SQVTM and CDR2 ANQGSEA. This CDR3 is 13 amino acids long. The DNA of the CDR3 is TGCAGCGTCGTGACCGGGACAGGGCTGGGCTACACCTTC. This gives the protein CSVVTGTGLGYTF.

V is TRBV5-1 and J is TRBJ2-7; tentative D call: TRBD1 (5 bases). Trimming removed 2 bases at V and 7 bases at J, with 13 bases between. This CDR3 spans 13 amino acids. The germline V gene encodes CDR1 SGHRS and CDR2 YFSETQ. The chain's CDR3 is CASSFLPGQEQYF. The DNA for the CDR3 is TGCGCCAGCAGCTTTCTTCCAGGGCAAGAGCAGTACTTC.

The rearrangement uses TRBV27 and TRBJ2-1; D not resolved. Deletions cut 7 bases from V and 8 bases from J, with 21 bases between. CDR1 is MNHEY, CDR2 SMNVEV, per germline (reference sequence). CDR3 length equals 15 residues. This CDR3 is CASTQTRWAEDEQFF. The CDR3 DNA reads TGTGCCAGCACCCAGACCCGATGGGCCGAGGATGAGCAGTTCTTC.

This clonotype was observed a few times. The chain employs TRBV10-3 and TRBJ2-3; D is unresolved. Trimming cost V 2 bases and J 2 bases, with 11 bases left between them. CDR1 is ENHRY and CDR2 is SYGVKD in the germline V gene. This CDR3 has 15 amino acids. CDR3 bases: TGTGCCATCAGTGAGACCCTCTCTACCACAGATACGCAGTATTTT. It translates to CAISETLSTTDTQYF.

This clonotype was observed a handful of times. This rearrangement joins TRBV20-1 to TRBJ2-7; D may be TRBD1 (5 bases). Germline V gene sequence: CDR1 DFQATT, CDR2 SNEGSKA (reference sequence). V lost 7 bases, J lost 5 bases, and 15 bases lay in between. The CDR3 has 12 residues. CDR3 DNA: TGCAGTGTTGGACACTCGCGGAACGAGCAGTACTTC. Translation gives CSVGHSRNEQYF.

This chain links TRBV29-1 with TRBJ2-3; 8 positions match TRBD2. Germline V CDR1 and CDR2: SQVTM, ANQGSEA. The V segment lost 2 bases and the J segment 6 bases; nucleotides outside the gene matches: 10. CDR3 size: 15 residues. In nucleotides, the CDR3 is TGCAGCGTTGAATGGCAGCGGGAGATGATTGATACGCAGTATTTT. Amino acids: CSVEWQREMIDTQYF.